What follows is one T cell receptor beta chain and its context. This CDR3 comprises 15 residues. Losses at the gene ends were 8 bases for V and 5 bases for J; bases not matched to a gene: 10. Germline CDR1 SNHLY, CDR2 FYNNEI. Authors' methods: Reference gene primers were amplified, and this amplification served to estimate nucleated cell counts. Sequencing used immunoSEQ multiplex PCR; TCRdb keeps in-frame clones, though not all of them. V, J and clone size were drawn from that table, and D and trimming were deduced from the DNA. The data show some 130,000 clones, 75% to 90% seen once. These data belong to a study of blood T cell repertoires in COVID-19. About the research overall: Acute and convalescent COVID-19 specimens originated in the United States, Italy and Spain. From T cells, B-cell-depleted T cells, or PBMCs came the material, which was cDNA or gDNA.

The chain has TRBV2 and TRBJ2-3; 10 bases agree with TRBD2. The sequencing input was peripheral blood. The sequence derives from a man between 60 and 75 years old with active or convalescent COVID-19. CDR3: CASQREGLSGDTQYF. CDR3 DNA: TGTGCCAGCCAGCGGGAGGGTTTATCGGGAGATACGCAGTATTTT. Looking up the rest from reference TRBV2 and TRBJ2-3 gives the full variable domain: EPEVTQTPSHQVTQMGQEVILRCVPISNHLYFYWYRQILGQKVEFLVSFYNNEISEKSEIFDDQFSVERPDGSNFTLKIRSTKLEDSAMYFCASQREGLSGDTQYFGPGTRLTVL.